This T cell receptor beta chain is from a study of T cells in tuberculosis. The sample's time point: new active TB diagnosis, blood taken before or within 7 days of starting treatment. V trimming: 2 bases; J trimming: 1 base; junction bases outside the gene matches: 8. The CDR3 covers 18 residues. CDR1 and CDR2 (germline): SGHTA, FQGNSA. The method was immunoSEQ multiplex PCR; TCRdb's version includes in-frame clones alone and lacks a portion of them. This sample has around 30,000 clones, with just over 90% found just once. The source was PBMCs, collected at tuberculosis diagnosis. The receptor's source is an adult with tuberculosis. The gene calls are TRBV7-2 and TRBJ2-1, with 10 bases lining up with TRBD2. In DNA, the CDR3 is TGTGCCAGCAGCTTAAGCCTAGCGGGGGCATATTCCTACAATGAGCAGTTCTTC. It encodes CASSLSLAGAYSYNEQFF.